The rows below give T cell receptor beta chains drawn from one sample of a study of identical twins. TCRdb used MiXCR to reprocess the 5' RACE reads, holding one entry per CDR3 protein. The repertoire includes about 690,000 distinct CDR3 sequences, around 5.7% of them detected once, and approximately 1.6% sits in the top ten. Sequenced: naive T cells sorted from blood. These receptors all come from a man aged 18 to 30 in good health. Both conserved end residues are trimmed from each CDR3. The D gene is left open where the match is weak.

TRBV6-1 14 TRBD1 ASSPARQGAYNEQF
TRBV7-9 12 . ASSGGGDNQPQH
TRBV19 13 . ASSIFLGVYTEAF
TRBV24-1 10 . ATSDLMGKQY
TRBV7-9 14 . ASSLITGEGGETQY
TRBV28 12 . ASSPRDPGYEQY
TRBV6-1 12 TRBD1 ASSTGTGVGEQY
TRBV12-3/TRBV12-4 12 . ASSLENRAGARY
TRBV6-1 11 . ATWGQGMETQY
TRBV11-2 14 . ASSLEFSGVQETQY
TRBV24-1 14 . ATSDLGRQGNNEQF
TRBV2 11 . ASSQDGPNEQF
TRBV7-9 12 . ASSLGEVKETQY
TRBV5-1 13 . ASTPSLSGANVLT
TRBV11-2 13 . ASSLTGLSNQPQH
TRBV18 14 TRBD2 ASSPRGLAGVNEQF
TRBV6-1 12 TRBD1 ASSQPGQIAEAF
TRBV7-9 15 . ASSFSGTLAGRETQY
TRBV5-1 11 . ASSLEQIYEQY
TRBV5-1 13 TRBD1 ASSTGDRGRETQY
TRBV12-3/TRBV12-4 12 . ASSPGSAKNIQY
TRBV3-1 13 . ASSQDLRPTGELF
TRBV5-1 13 . ASSLKATLADTQY
TRBV7-2 11 . ASSLSDSYEQY
TRBV7-2 12 . ASRPPGADYGYT
TRBV24-1 10 . ATSAGPDTQY
TRBV12-3/TRBV12-4 12 . ASSKRSSYNEQF
TRBV6-4 13 TRBD2 ASSRTGTSVETQY
TRBV12-3/TRBV12-4 12 . ASSFDKGFTEAF
TRBV7-6 13 TRBD1 ASSLMDRGLDEQF
TRBV7-8 13 . ASSPLLKEGPSSD
TRBV20-1 10 . SALARGSPLH
TRBV7-2 12 . ASSLTNIPNEQF
TRBV7-9 12 . ASSLEEVNTEAF
TRBV20-1 11 . SARRGAEDTQY
TRBV6-1 11 . ASARDFQETQY
TRBV12-3/TRBV12-4 13 TRBD1 ASSLPSQGTGELF
TRBV9 12 TRBD1 ASSVSRGLETQY
TRBV6-2/TRBV6-3 13 TRBD1 ASSRTGGLNQPQH
TRBV19 12 . ASSISVIYNEQF
TRBV5-1 15 . ASSPRSSRDSGGTQY
TRBV18 14 . ASSPQQGRVTDTQY
TRBV12-3/TRBV12-4 14 TRBD2 ASSASGSSVYNEQF
TRBV3-1 14 TRBD1 ASRQDRATRYSPLH
TRBV20-1 12 . SVYLGGSYNEQF